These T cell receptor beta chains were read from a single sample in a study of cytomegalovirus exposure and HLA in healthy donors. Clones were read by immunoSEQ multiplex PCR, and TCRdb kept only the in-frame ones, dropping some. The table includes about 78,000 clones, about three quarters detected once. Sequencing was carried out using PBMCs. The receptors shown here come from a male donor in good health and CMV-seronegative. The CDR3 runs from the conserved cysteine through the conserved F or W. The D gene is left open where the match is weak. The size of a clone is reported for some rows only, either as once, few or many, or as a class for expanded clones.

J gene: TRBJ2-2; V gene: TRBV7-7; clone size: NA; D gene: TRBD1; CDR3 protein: CASSFRPGQPNTGELFF; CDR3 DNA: TGTGCTAGCAGCTTTCGCCCGGGACAGCCGAACACCGGGGAGCTGTTTTTT
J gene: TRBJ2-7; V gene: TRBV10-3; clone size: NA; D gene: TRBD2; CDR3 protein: CAISESMLAGFYEQYF; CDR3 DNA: TGTGCCATCAGTGAGTCGATGTTAGCGGGGTTCTACGAGCAGTACTTC
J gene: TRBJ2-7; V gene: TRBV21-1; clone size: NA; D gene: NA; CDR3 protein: CASSGYYDSLGGDEQYF; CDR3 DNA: TGTGCCAGCAGCGGCTATTATGACAGCCTTGGCGGCGACGAGCAGTACTTC
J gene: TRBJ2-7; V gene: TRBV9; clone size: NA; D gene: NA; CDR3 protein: CASSVDRDYEQYF; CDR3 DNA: TGTGCCAGCAGCGTAGACAGGGACTACGAGCAGTACTTC
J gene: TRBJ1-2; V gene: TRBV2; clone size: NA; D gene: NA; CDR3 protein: CASSEGSGYGYTF; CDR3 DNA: TGTGCCAGCAGTGAGGGGTCAGGGTATGGCTACACCTTC
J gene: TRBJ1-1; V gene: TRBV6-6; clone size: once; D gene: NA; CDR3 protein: CASSGLIEAFF; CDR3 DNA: TGTGCCAGCAGTGGACTTATAGAAGCTTTCTTT
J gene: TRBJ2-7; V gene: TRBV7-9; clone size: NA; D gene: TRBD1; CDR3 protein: CASSPPRDRGPSYEQYF; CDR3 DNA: TGTGCCAGCAGCCCGCCGAGGGACAGGGGGCCATCCTACGAGCAGTACTTC
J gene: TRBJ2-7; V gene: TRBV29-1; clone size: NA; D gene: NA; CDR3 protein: CSVTGKGNSYEQYF; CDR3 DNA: TGCAGCGTTACAGGAAAGGGTAACTCCTACGAGCAGTACTTC
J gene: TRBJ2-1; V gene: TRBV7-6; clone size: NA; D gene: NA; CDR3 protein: CASSLEVSDKQFF; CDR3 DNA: TGTGCCAGCAGCTTAGAAGTTAGCGACAAGCAGTTCTTC
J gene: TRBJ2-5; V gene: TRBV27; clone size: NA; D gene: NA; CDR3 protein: CASSLVQGMGTQYF; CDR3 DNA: TGTGCCAGCAGTTTAGTACAGGGAATGGGGACCCAGTACTTC
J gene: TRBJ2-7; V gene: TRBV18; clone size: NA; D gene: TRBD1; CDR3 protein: CASSRTGGEQYF; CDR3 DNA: TGTGCCAGCTCGCGGACAGGTGGCGAGCAGTACTTC
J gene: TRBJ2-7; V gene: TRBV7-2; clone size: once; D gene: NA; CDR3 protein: CASSFLASYEQYF; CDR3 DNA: TGTGCCAGCAGCTTCCTAGCCTCCTACGAGCAGTACTTC
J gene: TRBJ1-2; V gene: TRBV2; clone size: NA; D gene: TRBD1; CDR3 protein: CASIRDREKRSYTF; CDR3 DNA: TGTGCCAGCATCCGGGACAGGGAGAAGAGGAGCTACACCTTC
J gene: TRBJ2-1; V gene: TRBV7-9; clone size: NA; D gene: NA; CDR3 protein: CASSLTLAPYNEQFF; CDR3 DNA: TGTGCCAGCAGCCTTACACTAGCCCCCTACAATGAGCAGTTCTTC
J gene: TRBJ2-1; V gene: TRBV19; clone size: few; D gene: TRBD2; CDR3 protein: CASSIGGRATNEQFF; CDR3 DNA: TGTGCCAGTAGTATAGGAGGGAGGGCGACCAATGAGCAGTTCTTC